This T cell receptor beta chain was recorded in a study of shared clonotypes between healthy human individuals. Execution of the assay was at deep level. Measured with immunoSEQ multiplex PCR; TCRdb has only the in-frame clones, and not every one. The table includes 2 million to 2.5 million clones, more than 85% detected once. Germline CDR1 SGHTS, CDR2 YDEGEE. V lost 9 bases and J 2 bases, leaving 9 bases between the germline ends. The CDR3 loop spans 11 amino acids. The rearrangement uses TRBV5-8 and TRBJ2-7, with no clear D. The sequencing input was naive CD4+ T cells from PBMCs. Subset in this sample: CD45RA+ positively selected. The TCR sequence derives from a man aged 18 to 30 in good health. Some clones in this sample may be carry-over from other donors' samples. CDR3 in DNA: TGTGCCACCCAGCAGGCCTACGAGCAGTACTTC. Protein product: CATQQAYEQYF.